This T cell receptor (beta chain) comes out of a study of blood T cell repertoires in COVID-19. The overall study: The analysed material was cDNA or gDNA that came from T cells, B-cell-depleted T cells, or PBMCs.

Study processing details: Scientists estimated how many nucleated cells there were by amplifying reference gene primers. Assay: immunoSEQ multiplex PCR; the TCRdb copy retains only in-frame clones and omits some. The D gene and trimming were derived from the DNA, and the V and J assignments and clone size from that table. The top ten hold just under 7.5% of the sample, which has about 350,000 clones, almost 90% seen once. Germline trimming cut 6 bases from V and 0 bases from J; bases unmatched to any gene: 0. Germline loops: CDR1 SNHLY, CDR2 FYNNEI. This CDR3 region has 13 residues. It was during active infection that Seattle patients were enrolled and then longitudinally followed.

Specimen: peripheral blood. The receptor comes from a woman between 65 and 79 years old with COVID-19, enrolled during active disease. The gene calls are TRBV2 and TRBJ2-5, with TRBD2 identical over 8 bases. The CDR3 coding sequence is TGTGCCAGCAGCGGGGGGGACCAAGAGACCCAGTACTTC. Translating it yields CASSGGDQETQYF.